This entry lists 4 T cell receptor beta chains sequenced from one sample in a study of T cells in Graves' hyperthyroidism and ophthalmopathy. Researchers amplified the TCR beta CDR3 regions from RNA transcripts. The primer set for the first-round RT-PCR of the TCR CDR3 was HTBI. One entry per CDR3 protein, called by TCRdb with MiXCR from the multiplex PCR reads. In the table there are under 450,000 distinct CDR3 sequences, about a sixth of which are singletons. The sequenced sample was blood. The receptors were gathered from a woman in her twenties or thirties with Graves' hyperthyroidism that later progressed to Graves' ophthalmopathy.

In this sample, this clonotype turned up a few times. This chain links TRBV20-1 with TRBJ2-7; TRBD2 aligns across 9 bases. Germline CDR1 reads DFQATT; CDR2 reads SNEGSKA (reference sequence). This CDR3 has 15 amino acids. The V segment lost 2 bases and the J segment 1 base; nucleotides outside the gene matches: 6. This CDR3 reads CSARRGSGSSYEQYF. CDR3 coding DNA: TGCAGTGCTAGACGGGGTAGCGGGAGTTCCTACGAGCAGTACTTC.

This clonotype was detected ten times or more. The V gene is TRBV7-9, the J gene TRBJ2-7; no definite D call. Trimming took 2 bases from V and 3 from J, leaving 14 bases between them. Germline CDR1 and CDR2: SEHNR and FQNEAQ (reference sequence). CDR3 length: 15 residues. The chain's CDR3 is CASSLLASGFYEQYF. Here the CDR3 DNA reads TGTGCCAGCAGCTTACTCGCTAGTGGTTTCTACGAGCAGTACTTC.

This clonotype has ten or more counts. This sequence joins TRBV6-1 and TRBJ2-3; 9 bases agree with TRBD1. With 6 bases clipped from V and 2 bases from J, the junction kept 6 bases outside the gene matches. CDR1 and CDR2 (germline): MNHNS, SASEGT. The CDR3 extends over 15 amino acids. The CDR3 nucleotides read TGTGCCAGCAGCTGGACAGGGGCGATCACAGATACGCAGTATTTT. It translates to CASSWTGAITDTQYF.

This clonotype was counted many times. The chain employs TRBV28 and TRBJ2-2, with D perhaps matching TRBD1 (6 bases). This CDR3 has 16 residues. Trimming took 5 bases from V and 0 from J, leaving 13 bases between them. Germline lookup yields CDR1 MDHEN and CDR2 SYDVKM. The CDR3 reads CASSARQVTNTGELFF. CDR3 nucleotide sequence: TGTGCCAGCAGTGCAAGACAGGTTACGAACACCGGGGAGCTGTTTTTT.